This T cell receptor (beta chain) stems from a study of cytotoxic CD8 clonotypes in ibrutinib-treated CLL. A remark on this clone: The same CDR3 can be traced to other DNA sequences in this sample.

The CDR3 extends over 13 amino acids. Per the germline V gene, CDR1 is GTSNPN and CDR2 is SVGIG (reference sequence). Trimming removed 2 bases from V and 1 base from J, with 8 bases in between. Using immunoSEQ multiplex PCR, the repertoire was profiled, and TCRdb retains in-frame clones only, with some absent. Altogether a few hundred thousand clones are present, roughly 79% being singletons, with the ten largest covering approximately 7%. Sequenced here: PBMCs, sampled before ibrutinib treatment. The chain joins TRBV30 to TRBJ2-5; the D gene could be TRBD1 or TRBD2 (5 bases each). The source of this sequence is a human donor with chronic lymphocytic leukemia. Here the CDR3 reads CAWSRGLQETQYF. The CDR3 DNA reads TGTGCCTGGAGTCGGGGCCTCCAAGAGACCCAGTACTTC.